Listed here are 23 T cell receptor beta chains from one sample, sequenced in a study of T cells in Graves' hyperthyroidism and ophthalmopathy. Amplified regions were TCR beta CDR3 sequences from RNA transcripts. A first-round RT-PCR of the TCR CDR3 used the HTBI primer set. Each CDR3 protein is one row after TCRdb ran MiXCR on the multiplex PCR reads. The sample lists around 540,000 distinct CDR3 sequences; around 45% were seen once. What was sequenced was peripheral blood or thyroid tissue (not recorded which). Receptor source: a young woman with Graves' hyperthyroidism.

The rearrangement uses TRBV7-9 and TRBJ2-7; 8 bases agree with TRBD2. J was trimmed by 3 bases and V by 5 bases; bases with no gene match: 9. Germline-derived CDR1 and CDR2 are SEHNR and FQNEAQ (reference sequence). The CDR3 runs 15 residues. This CDR3 reads CASSRGPGTSYEQYF. CDR3 nucleotide sequence: TGTGCCAGCAGCCGTGGACCCGGGACTAGCTACGAGCAGTACTTC.

This clonotype was seen at least ten times. This chain joins TRBV25-1 and TRBJ1-4; D is unresolved. Germline CDR1 is MGHDK and CDR2 is SYGVNS. There are 14 residues in the CDR3. V was trimmed by 3 bases and J by 2 bases, leaving 7 bases between them. CDR3 DNA sequence: TGTGCCAGCAGTGATACTGAGACTAATGAAAAACTGTTTTTT. Its translation: CASSDTETNEKLFF. The entire variable domain, with the rest obtained from reference TRBV25-1 and TRBJ1-4, is as follows: EADIYQTPRYLVIGTGKKITLECSQTMGHDKMYWYQQDPGMELHLIHYSYGVNSTEKGDLSSESTVSRIRTEHFPLTLESARPSHTSQYLCASSDTETNEKLFFGSGTQLSVL.

This chain joins TRBV20-1 and TRBJ1-3; D unresolved. Looked up from germline, CDR1 is DFQATT and CDR2 is SNEGSKA (reference sequence). This CDR3 has 11 amino acids. Trimming pared 3 bases from V and 7 bases from J, leaving 7 bases between. The CDR3 protein is CSARLVNTIYF. CDR3 sequence (DNA): TGCAGTGCTAGGTTGGTTAACACCATATATTTT.

This clonotype was seen repeatedly, ten times or more. The chain is built from TRBV15 and TRBJ1-1; D is unclear. V was cut by 0 bases and J by 1 base, with 12 bases left in between. The CDR3 is made up of 16 amino acids. Per germline, CDR1 LNHNV and CDR2 YYDKDF (reference sequence). Here the CDR3 DNA reads TGTGCCACCAGCAGAGAAGTTGGGTGGCCGAACACTGAAGCTTTCTTT. Protein sequence: CATSREVGWPNTEAFF.

This chain connects TRBV6-1 to TRBJ1-1, with D possibly being TRBD1 (6 bases). The CDR3 contains 14 residues. Germline assignment: CDR1 MNHNS and CDR2 SASEGT. V was clipped by 6 bases and J by 3 bases, with 14 bases between them. CDR3 sequence: CASSPGGADTEAFF. CDR3 in DNA: TGTGCCAGCAGCCCGGGGGGGGCCGACACTGAAGCTTTCTTT.

The chain recombines TRBV2 with TRBJ1-4; tentative D call: TRBD1 (5 bases). Trimming shortened V by 5 bases and J by 6 bases, and 13 bases separated the two germline ends. CDR1 is SNHLY and CDR2 is FYNNEI in the germline V gene. The CDR3 is 14 amino acids. The CDR3 DNA sequence: TGTGCCAGCAGTCGGACACTCGGGGATGAAAAACTGTTTTTT. It yields the protein CASSRTLGDEKLFF.

In nucleotides, the CDR3 is TGTGCCAGCAGTTACCGCAGGGGGTCGGAGACCCAGTACTTC. Amino acids: CASSYRRGSETQYF. This rearrangement joins TRBV7-9 to TRBJ2-5, with 7 bases aligning to TRBD1. From germline, CDR1 is SEHNR and CDR2 FQNEAQ (reference sequence). This CDR3 contains 14 residues. V shed 6 bases and J 5 bases; nucleotides not matched to a gene: 9.

This rearrangement joins TRBV10-1 to TRBJ2-2; D is perhaps TRBD2 (6 bases). The length of the CDR3 is 12 residues. CDR1 and CDR2 from the germline V gene are WNHNN and SYGVQD (reference sequence). Trimming left V 6 bases short and J 7 bases short, with 9 bases between. CDR3 sequence: CASRSGRGELFF. Written as DNA, the CDR3 is TGCGCCAGCAGGAGCGGGCGCGGGGAGCTGTTTTTT.

This clonotype was counted many times. CDR3 DNA sequence: TGTGCCAGCAGCTTAGGTGAAGAGACCCAGTACTTC. Protein sequence: CASSLGEETQYF. This chain joins TRBV7-2 and TRBJ2-5; D is undetermined. Trimming removed 1 base at V and 3 bases at J, with 3 bases between. From germline, CDR1 is SGHTA and CDR2 FQGNSA. The CDR3 covers 12 residues.

This clonotype was counted many times. The chain has TRBV2 and TRBJ2-5; TRBD2 might be the D (5 bases). V shed 4 bases and J shed 0 bases, with 6 bases lying between them. CDR1 and CDR2 (germline): SNHLY, FYNNEI. The CDR3 spans 13 residues. CDR3: CASSAGNQETQYF. CDR3 nucleotide sequence: TGTGCCAGCAGTGCCGGGAACCAAGAGACCCAGTACTTC.

This sequence joins TRBV20-1 and TRBJ1-5, with TRBD1 matching over 8 bases. Trimming cost V 1 base and J 1 base; bases outside gene matches: 6. Looked up from germline, CDR1 is DFQATT and CDR2 is SNEGSKA (reference sequence). This CDR3 region has 16 residues. CDR3 loop: CSARGRTGPSNQPQHF. CDR3 DNA sequence: TGCAGTGCTAGAGGGAGGACAGGGCCGAGCAATCAGCCCCAGCATTTT.

About this clonotype: A much more abundant neighbour one base away suggests this may be a read error. In this CDR3 the conserved last residue, phenylalanine or tryptophan, is missing, so a read error is likely. The chain joins TRBV10-2 to TRBJ2-5; D tentatively reads TRBD1 or TRBD2 (6 bases each). The germline V gene has CDR1 WSHSY and CDR2 SAAADI. V lost 3 bases and J 5 bases, leaving 10 bases between the germline ends. This CDR3 spans 13 amino acids. CDR3 amino acids: CASSDGGGETQYL. CDR3 DNA: TGCGCCAGCAGTGACGGAGGGGGGGAGACCCAGTACCTC.

About this clonotype: The conserved closing phenylalanine or tryptophan is absent in this CDR3, likely reflecting a read error. The V gene is TRBV7-8, the J gene TRBJ1-2; D is possibly TRBD1 (6 bases). Germline V gives CDR1 SGHVS, CDR2 FQNEAQ. V lost 5 bases to trimming and J lost 4 bases, with 14 bases between them. The CDR3 contains 14 residues. The CDR3 DNA follows: TGTGCCAGCAGCCCCCCAGGGGCCTTCTATGGCTACACCCTC. Protein product: CASSPPGAFYGYTL.

The genes are TRBV7-9 and TRBJ2-7; 12 bases line up with TRBD2. Germline CDR1 and CDR2: SEHNR and FQNEAQ (reference sequence). After removal of 6 bases from V and 4 bases from J, the junction contained 4 bases not matched to a gene. This CDR3 is built from 14 residues. DNA for the CDR3: TGTGCCAGCAGGTCCGGGACTAGCGGGTACGAGCAGTACTTC. It translates to CASRSGTSGYEQYF.

This clonotype was picked up a small number of times. The CDR3 DNA sequence: TGTGCCAGCAGCCTGACAGTATTCAACGAGCAGTACTTC. Residues: CASSLTVFNEQYF. The V and J genes are TRBV7-9 and TRBJ2-7; perhaps TRBD1 as D (5 bases). V lost 5 bases and J lost 5, with 13 bases in between. The CDR3 spans 13 residues. CDR1 is SEHNR, CDR2 FQNEAQ, per germline (reference sequence). Looking up the rest from reference TRBV7-9 and TRBJ2-7 gives the full variable domain: DTGVSQNPRHKITKRGQNVTFRCDPISEHNRLYWYRQTLGQGPEFLTYFQNEAQLEKSRLLSDRFSAERPKGSFSTLEIQRTEQGDSAMYLCASSLTVFNEQYFGPGTRLTVT.

This clonotype was seen a few times. V and J are TRBV10-3 and TRBJ2-7; possibly TRBD1 for D (5 bases). This CDR3 has 14 residues. Trimming took off 11 bases at V and 7 bases at J, with 24 bases between the two ends. The germline CDR1 and CDR2 sequences are ENHRY and SYGVKD. The CDR3 DNA sequence: TGTGCCGCGTCCCTTCAGGGCGCTGGGGTTGAGCAGTACTTC. It is translated as CAASLQGAGVEQYF.

This clonotype was picked up a small number of times. This rearrangement joins TRBV2 to TRBJ2-7; D tentatively reads TRBD1 or TRBD2 (5 bases each). The CDR3 spans 14 residues. V was trimmed by 5 bases and J by 2 bases, leaving 13 bases between them. Germline V gives CDR1 SNHLY, CDR2 FYNNEI. CDR3 loop: CASSSGTLAYEQYF. CDR3 DNA sequence: TGTGCCAGCAGTTCCGGGACGCTCGCCTACGAGCAGTACTTC.

To note about this clonotype: Germline and junction disagree at one end, which may indicate a read error. This chain joins TRBV19 and TRBJ1-1; D gene ambiguous. The CDR3 length is 14 residues. Germline CDR1 reads LNHDA; CDR2 reads SQIVND (reference sequence). CDR3 nucleotide sequence: TGTGTCAGTGATACTCCTGGGCTGAACACTGAAGCTTTCTTT. Protein: CVSDTPGLNTEAFF.

The V call is TRBV10-2, the J call TRBJ1-2; 9 nucleotides match TRBD1. Germline V CDR1 and CDR2: WSHSY, SAAADI. There are 15 residues in the CDR3. The trim removed 0 bases at V and 3 bases at J, leaving 2 bases unmatched. The CDR3 is CASSESRDRDYGYTF. The DNA of the CDR3 is TGCGCCAGCAGTGAGTCGCGGGACAGGGACTATGGCTACACCTTC.

The J gene is TRBJ2-5, the V gene TRBV5-1, with D perhaps TRBD1 (6 bases). Germline V CDR1 and CDR2: SGHRS, YFSETQ. CDR3 size: 15 residues. The V and J ends lost 0 bases and 5 bases respectively, with 14 bases between them. Here the CDR3 reads CASSLEGRGHETQYF. The CDR3 DNA is TGCGCCAGCAGCTTGGAAGGCAGGGGACACGAGACCCAGTACTTC.

Only a few counts were recorded for this clonotype. The chain's CDR3 is CSARVTGWLNTEAFF. The CDR3 nucleotides are TGCAGTGCTAGAGTGACAGGGTGGCTGAACACTGAAGCTTTCTTT. This chain uses TRBV20-1 with TRBJ1-1; TRBD1 aligns across 7 bases. CDR3 length equals 15 residues. CDR1 and CDR2 (germline): DFQATT, SNEGSKA (reference sequence). Unmatched junction bases numbered 5, after V lost 1 base and J lost 0 bases.

The chain carries TRBV29-1 and TRBJ1-1; TRBD1 might be the D (6 bases). Trimming took off 8 bases at V and 10 bases at J, with 14 bases between the two ends. Germline V CDR1 and CDR2: SQVTM, ANQGSEA. This CDR3 comprises 10 residues. The chain's CDR3 is CSLALRGAFF. CDR3 in DNA: TGCAGCTTAGCGCTCAGGGGAGCTTTCTTT.

The sample holds a few counts of this clonotype. The chain links TRBV7-9 to TRBJ1-4; TRBD1 might be the D (5 bases). The V gene's germline CDR1 is SEHNR and CDR2 FQNEAQ (reference sequence). Trimming left V 6 bases short and J 3 bases short, with 14 bases between. The CDR3 totals 15 residues. The CDR3 nucleotides are TGTGCCAGCAGTTGGGGACGGAATGCTAATGAAAAACTGTTTTTT. It yields the protein CASSWGRNANEKLFF.